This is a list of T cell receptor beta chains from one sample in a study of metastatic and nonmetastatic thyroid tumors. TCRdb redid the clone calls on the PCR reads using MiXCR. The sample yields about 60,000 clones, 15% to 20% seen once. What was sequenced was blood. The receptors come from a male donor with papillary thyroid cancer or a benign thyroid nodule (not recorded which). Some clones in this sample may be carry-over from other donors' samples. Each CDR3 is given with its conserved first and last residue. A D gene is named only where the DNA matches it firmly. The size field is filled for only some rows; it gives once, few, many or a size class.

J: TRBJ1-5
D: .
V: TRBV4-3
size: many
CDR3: CASSQDQRGGNQPQHF
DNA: TGCGCCAGCAGCCAAGATCAACGGGGGGGCAATCAGCCCCAGCATTTT

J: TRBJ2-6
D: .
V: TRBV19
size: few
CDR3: CASSIEGGTGANVLTF
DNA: TGTGCCAGTAGTATAGAGGGGGGAACTGGGGCCAACGTCCTGACTTTC

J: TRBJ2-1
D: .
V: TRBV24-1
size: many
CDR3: CATSGAGANEQFF
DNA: TGTGCCACCAGTGGGGCAGGGGCCAATGAGCAGTTCTTC

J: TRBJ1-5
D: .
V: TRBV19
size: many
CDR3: CASSTGPGNQPQHF
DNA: TGTGCCAGTAGTACGGGACCGGGCAATCAGCCCCAGCATTTT

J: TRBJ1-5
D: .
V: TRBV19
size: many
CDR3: CASSQMDSSNQPQHF
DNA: TGTGCCAGTAGTCAGATGGACAGTAGCAATCAGCCCCAGCATTTT

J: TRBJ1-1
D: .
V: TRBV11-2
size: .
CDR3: CASSPRQDPRDTEAFF
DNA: TGTGCCAGCAGCCCAAGACAGGACCCGAGGGACACTGAAGCTTTCTTT

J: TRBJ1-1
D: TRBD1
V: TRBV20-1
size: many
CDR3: CSAPGGQGRNTEAFF
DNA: TGCAGTGCTCCCGGGGGACAGGGACGGAACACTGAAGCTTTCTTT

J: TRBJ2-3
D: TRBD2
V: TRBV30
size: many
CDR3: CAWSAGGTGTDTQYF
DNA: TGTGCCTGGAGTGCCGGGGGGACTGGGACAGATACGCAGTATTTT

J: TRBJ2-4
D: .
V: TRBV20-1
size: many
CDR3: CSARGESGDIQYF
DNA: TGCAGTGCAAGAGGGGAGTCAGGGGACATTCAGTACTTC

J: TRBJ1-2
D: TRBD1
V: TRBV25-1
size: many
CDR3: CASSGGTGGSYGYTF
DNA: TGTGCCAGCAGTGGGGGGACAGGGGGAAGCTATGGCTACACCTTC

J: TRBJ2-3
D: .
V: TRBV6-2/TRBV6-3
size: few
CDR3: CASSYQHTDTQYF
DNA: TGTGCCAGCAGTTACCAGCACACAGATACTCAGTATTTT

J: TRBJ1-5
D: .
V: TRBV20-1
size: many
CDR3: CSARVRSVPNQPQHF
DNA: TGCAGTGCTAGAGTCAGGAGCGTACCCAATCAGCCCCAGCATTTT

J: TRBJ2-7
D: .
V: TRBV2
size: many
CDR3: CASSAGLNAYEQYF
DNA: TGTGCCAGCAGTGCGGGGCTAAATGCCTACGAGCAGTACTTC

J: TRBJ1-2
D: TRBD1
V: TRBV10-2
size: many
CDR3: CASNPKTGGYGYTF
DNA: TGCGCCAGCAATCCCAAGACAGGGGGCTATGGCTACACCTTC

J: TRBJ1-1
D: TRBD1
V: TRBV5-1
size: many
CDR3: CASSLGQGVAFF
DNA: TGCGCCAGCAGCCTGGGACAGGGGGTGGCTTTCTTT

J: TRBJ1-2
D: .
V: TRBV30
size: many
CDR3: CAWSVTRVAGYTF
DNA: TGTGCCTGGAGTGTCACCAGGGTGGCTGGCTACACCTTC

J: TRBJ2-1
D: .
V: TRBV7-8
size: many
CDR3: CASSLGTGPGNLFF
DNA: TGTGCCAGCAGCTTAGGCACAGGCCCCGGAAATCTGTTCTTC

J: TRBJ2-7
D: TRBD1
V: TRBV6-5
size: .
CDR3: CASSYSSPGQVLAEQYF
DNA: TGTGCCAGCAGTTACTCTTCGCCGGGACAGGTCCTTGCCGAGCAGTACTTC

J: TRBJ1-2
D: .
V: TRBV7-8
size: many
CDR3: CASSHSQGNYGYTF
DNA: TGTGCCAGCAGCCATTCCCAGGGGAACTATGGCTACACCTTC

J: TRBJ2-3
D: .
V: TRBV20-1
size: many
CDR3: CSGTPYTDTQYF
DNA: TGCAGTGGGACTCCGTACACAGATACGCAGTATTTT

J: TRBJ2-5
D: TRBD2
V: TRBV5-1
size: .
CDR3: CASSLAGGPQETQYF
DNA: TGCGCCAGCAGCTTGGCGGGAGGACCCCAAGAGACCCAGTACTTC

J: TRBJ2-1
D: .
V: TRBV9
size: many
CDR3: CASSATVIGHNEQFF
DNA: TGTGCCAGCAGCGCCACCGTGATTGGCCACAATGAGCAGTTCTTC

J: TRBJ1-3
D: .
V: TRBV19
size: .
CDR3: CASRLALGNTIYF
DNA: TGTGCCAGTAGGCTCGCTCTTGGAAACACCATATATTTT

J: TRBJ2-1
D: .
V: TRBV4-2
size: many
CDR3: CASSRDPRGWAGDEQFF
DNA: TGTGCCAGCAGCCGGGACCCCCGGGGGTGGGCAGGGGATGAGCAGTTCTTC

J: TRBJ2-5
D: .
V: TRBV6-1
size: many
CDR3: CASTRDLGQFRETQYF
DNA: TGTGCCAGCACCCGGGACCTGGGACAATTTCGGGAGACCCAGTACTTC

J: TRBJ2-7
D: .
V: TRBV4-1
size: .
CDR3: CASSLSPGTFGPSYEQYF
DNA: TGCGCCAGCAGCCTCTCACCGGGGACGTTTGGGCCCTCCTACGAGCAGTACTTC

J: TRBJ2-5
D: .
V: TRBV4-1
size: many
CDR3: CASSQSVTTNQETQYF
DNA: TGCGCCAGCAGCCAGAGTGTGACTACTAACCAAGAGACCCAGTACTTC

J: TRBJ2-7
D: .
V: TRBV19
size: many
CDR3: CASSFRDNAYEQYF
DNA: TGTGCCAGTAGCTTCCGGGACAACGCCTACGAGCAGTACTTC

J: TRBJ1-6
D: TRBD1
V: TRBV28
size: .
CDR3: CASTGTGISSLHF
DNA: TGTGCCAGCACAGGGACAGGGATCTCTTCCCTCCACTTT

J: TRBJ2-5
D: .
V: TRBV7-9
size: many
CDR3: CASSSQERGETQYF
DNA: TGTGCCAGCAGCTCCCAGGAGAGGGGAGAGACCCAGTACTTC

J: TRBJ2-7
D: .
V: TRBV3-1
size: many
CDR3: CASSPGSDTLHGQYF
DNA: TGTGCCAGCAGCCCGGGTAGCGATACCCTCCACGGGCAGTACTTC

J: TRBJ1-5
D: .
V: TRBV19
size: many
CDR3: CASSTGSRPQHF
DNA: TGTGCCAGTAGTACCGGCTCCAGGCCCCAGCATTTT

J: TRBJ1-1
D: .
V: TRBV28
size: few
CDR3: CASSVQGRVAFF
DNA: TGTGCCAGCAGTGTACAGGGCCGGGTGGCTTTCTTT

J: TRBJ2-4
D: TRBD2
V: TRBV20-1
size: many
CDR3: CSLAGGQENIQYF
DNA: TGCAGTTTAGCGGGAGGGCAGGAAAACATTCAGTACTTC

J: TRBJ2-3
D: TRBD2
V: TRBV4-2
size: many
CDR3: CASSQEAGRGTDTQYF
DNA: TGTGCCAGCAGCCAAGAAGCGGGAAGGGGCACAGATACGCAGTATTTT

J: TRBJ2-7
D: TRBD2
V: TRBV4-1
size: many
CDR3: CASSQDAGGVSYEQYF
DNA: TGCGCCAGCAGCCAAGATGCGGGGGGGGTTTCCTACGAGCAGTACTTC

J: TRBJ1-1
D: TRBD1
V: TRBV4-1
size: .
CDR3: CASSQGQGTRLNTEAFF
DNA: TGCGCCAGCAGCCAGGGACAGGGAACCCGTTTAAACACTGAAGCTTTCTTT

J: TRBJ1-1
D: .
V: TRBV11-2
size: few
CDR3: CASSGEVGLNTEAFF
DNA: TGTGCCAGCAGCGGGGAGGTGGGGTTGAACACTGAAGCTTTCTTT

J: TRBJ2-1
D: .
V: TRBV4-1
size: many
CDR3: CASSPIRQARSYNEQFF
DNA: TGCGCCAGCAGCCCCATTCGACAGGCTAGGTCCTACAATGAGCAGTTCTTC

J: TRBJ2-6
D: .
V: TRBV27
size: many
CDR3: CASKTSASGANVLTF
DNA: TGTGCCAGCAAGACCTCAGCCTCTGGGGCCAACGTCCTGACTTTC

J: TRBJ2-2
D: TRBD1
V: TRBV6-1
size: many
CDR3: CASSSDKRQGRTGELFF
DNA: TGTGCCAGCAGTTCCGATAAAAGACAGGGAAGAACCGGGGAGCTGTTTTTT

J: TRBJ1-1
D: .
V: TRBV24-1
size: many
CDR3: CATSDWSGVEAFF
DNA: TGTGCCACCAGTGATTGGTCCGGGGTGGAAGCTTTCTTT

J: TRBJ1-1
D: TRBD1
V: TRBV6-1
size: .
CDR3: CASSPGQGTFF
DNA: TGTGCCAGCAGTCCGGGACAGGGGACTTTCTTT

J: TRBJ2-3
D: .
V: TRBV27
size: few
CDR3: CASMRAGVADTQYF
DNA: TGTGCCAGCATGAGGGCAGGGGTCGCAGATACACAGTATTTT

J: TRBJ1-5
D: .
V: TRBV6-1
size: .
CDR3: CASSTGWGHSNQPQHF
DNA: TGTGCCAGCAGTACCGGTTGGGGCCATAGCAATCAGCCCCAGCATTTT

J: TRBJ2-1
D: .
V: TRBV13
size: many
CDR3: CASSTRQGEQFF
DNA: TGTGCCAGCAGCACACGACAAGGAGAGCAGTTCTTC

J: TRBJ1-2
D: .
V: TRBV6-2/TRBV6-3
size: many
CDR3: CASSYSRTRGFNYGYTF
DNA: TGTGCCAGCAGTTACTCGCGCACGAGGGGATTTAACTATGGCTACACCTTC

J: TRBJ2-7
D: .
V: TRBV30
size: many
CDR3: CAWSVNLGPYEQYF
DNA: TGTGCCTGGAGTGTAAACCTTGGACCCTACGAGCAGTACTTC